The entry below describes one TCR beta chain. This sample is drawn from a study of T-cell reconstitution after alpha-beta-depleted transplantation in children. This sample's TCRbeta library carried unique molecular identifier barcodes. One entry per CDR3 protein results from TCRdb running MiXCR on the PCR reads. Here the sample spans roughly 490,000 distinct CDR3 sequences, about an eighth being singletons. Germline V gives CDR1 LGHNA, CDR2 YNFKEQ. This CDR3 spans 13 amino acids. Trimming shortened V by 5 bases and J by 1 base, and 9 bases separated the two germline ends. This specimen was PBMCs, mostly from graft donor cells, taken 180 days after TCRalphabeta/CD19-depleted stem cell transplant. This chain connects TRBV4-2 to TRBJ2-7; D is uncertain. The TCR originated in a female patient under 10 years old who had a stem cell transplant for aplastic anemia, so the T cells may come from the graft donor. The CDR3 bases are TGTGCCAGCAGCGACGGAGTATCCTACGAGCAGTACTTC. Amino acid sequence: CASSDGVSYEQYF.